The T cell receptor beta chain under discussion was sequenced for a study of graft-versus-host responses after intestinal transplantation. With respect to this clone: As yet, its antigen is unknown.

The CDR3 spans 14 residues. J gave up 7 bases and V 3 bases, and 6 bases lay outside the gene matches. Germline V gene lookup returns CDR1 MDHEN and CDR2 SYDVKM. The repertoire was sequenced with immunoSEQ multiplex PCR; TCRdb's copy has only in-frame clones and lacks some. The sample shows roughly 110,000 clones, more than 90% of them seen only once. General study findings and limits: GvH clones occurred in recipient marrow; some first appeared in ileum or blood.

Sequencing was performed on unstimulated CD4+ T cells sorted from spleen or lymph node cells, taken before transplant. The sequence derives from a human donor who was the organ donor for an intestinal transplant. The gene calls are TRBV28 and TRBJ1-5; 7 bases fit TRBD1. CDR3 loop: CASSLLGGRQPQHF. The CDR3 DNA reads TGTGCCAGCAGTTTGTTAGGGGGCCGGCAGCCCCAGCATTTT.